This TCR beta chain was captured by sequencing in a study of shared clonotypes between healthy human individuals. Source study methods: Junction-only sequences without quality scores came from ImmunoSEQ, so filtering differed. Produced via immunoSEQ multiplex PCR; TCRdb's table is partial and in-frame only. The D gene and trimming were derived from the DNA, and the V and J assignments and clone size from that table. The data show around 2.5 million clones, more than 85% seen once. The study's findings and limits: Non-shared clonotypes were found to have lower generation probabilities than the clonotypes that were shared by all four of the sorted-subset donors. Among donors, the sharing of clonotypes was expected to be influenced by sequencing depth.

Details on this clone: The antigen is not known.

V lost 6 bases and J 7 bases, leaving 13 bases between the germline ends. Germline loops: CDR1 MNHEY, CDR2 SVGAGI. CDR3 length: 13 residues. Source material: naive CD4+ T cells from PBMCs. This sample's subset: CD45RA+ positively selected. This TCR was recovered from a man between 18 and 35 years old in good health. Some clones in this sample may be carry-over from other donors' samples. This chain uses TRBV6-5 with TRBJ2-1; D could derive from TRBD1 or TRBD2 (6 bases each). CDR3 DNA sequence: TGTGCCAGCAGACAGGGAGGAGAAAATGAGCAGTTCTTC. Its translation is CASRQGGENEQFF.